A single sample is the source of the 4 T cell receptor beta chains below, sequenced in a study of T-cell memory formation after mild COVID-19. One entry per CDR3 protein results from TCRdb running MiXCR on the 5' RACE reads. The table has 180,000 or so distinct CDR3 sequences, roughly 10% seen once. Input material: PBMCs or a T cell subset sorted from them (not recorded which). All receptors derive from a man between 18 and 35 years old who had mild COVID-19 (a few samples of this study predate the infection). Cell type and time point are not known.

The genes are TRBV6-6 and TRBJ2-3, with 9 bases matching TRBD1. Trimming removed 6 bases from V and 5 bases from J; junction bases left unmatched: 9. CDR1 and CDR2 from the germline V gene are MNHNY and SVGAGI (reference sequence). The CDR3 consists of 15 residues. CDR3 bases: TGTGCCAGCAGCCGCCGGGACAGGGTCCAAGATACGCAGTATTTT. Its translation: CASSRRDRVQDTQYF.

This clonotype was found a few times. V usage is TRBV5-1 and J usage is TRBJ1-6, with D perhaps TRBD1 (5 bases). V was pared by 0 bases and J by 4 bases, with 8 bases between. Per the germline V gene, CDR1 is SGHRS and CDR2 is YFSETQ. The CDR3 covers 15 residues. CDR3 protein: CASSLETAYNSPLHF. CDR3 nucleotides: TGCGCCAGCAGCTTGGAGACAGCTTATAATTCACCCCTCCACTTT.

The J gene is TRBJ1-1, the V gene TRBV6-1; D not resolved. Trimming removed 5 bases from V and 5 bases from J, with 9 bases in between. The CDR3 sequence is 12 residues long. The germline CDR1 and CDR2 sequences are MNHNS and SASEGT. The CDR3 sequence: CASSLQWTEAFF. In DNA, the CDR3 is TGTGCCAGCAGTTTGCAGTGGACTGAAGCTTTCTTT.

This chain joins TRBV20-1 and TRBJ1-4, with D possibly TRBD1 on 5 matching bases. Trimming removed 0 bases from V and 6 bases from J, with 14 bases in between. The germline CDR1 and CDR2 sequences are DFQATT and SNEGSKA (reference sequence). The CDR3 is 15 residues long. As DNA, the CDR3 is TGCAGTGCTAGAGATGCGGGGGGAGGGGATGAAAAACTGTTTTTT. This codes for CSARDAGGGDEKLFF.